These 16 T cell receptor beta chains share one sample of origin, sequenced in a study of control samples from healthy donors and cancer patients. Here immunoSEQ multiplex PCR was the method, and the copy in TCRdb shows in-frame clones only, minus some. The table records roughly 130,000 clones, more than 80% of them present only once. The sequencing sample was made of blood. The receptors come from a man younger than 35 in good health.

The rearrangement joins TRBV12-5 to TRBJ2-5; D possibly uses TRBD1 or TRBD2 (5 bases each). Per germline, CDR1 LGHNT and CDR2 FRNRAP. The germline V and J ends were trimmed by 2 bases and 3 bases, with 22 bases remaining between them. This CDR3 has 18 amino acids. DNA for the CDR3: TGTGCTAGTGGTTTGATAGCCCTTATACGGGACCAAGAAGAGACCCAGTACTTC. Translating it yields CASGLIALIRDQEETQYF.

This clone was found a few times. The chain uses TRBV24-1 and TRBJ1-4; no clear D. The CDR3 runs to 15 residues. Germline V gives CDR1 KGHDR, CDR2 SFDVKD. Trimming shortened V by 0 bases and J by 0 bases, and 4 bases separated the two germline ends. The CDR3 here is CATSDLPPTNEKLFF. CDR3 in DNA: TGTGCCACCAGTGATTTGCCGCCAACTAATGAAAAACTGTTTTTT.

This chain links TRBV21-1 with TRBJ1-4. TRBV21-1 is a known pseudogene. The CDR3 runs to 14 residues. CDR3 in amino acids: CASSLPGPGEKLFF. The CDR3 DNA follows: TGTGCCAGCAGCCTACCGGGACCTGGGGAAAAACTGTTTTTT.

The chain is built from TRBV10-3 and TRBJ2-5; tentatively, D is TRBD1 (7 bases). Between the trimmed V and J ends, which lost 6 bases and 4 bases, there was a span of 12 bases. Germline lookup yields CDR1 ENHRY and CDR2 SYGVKD. The CDR3 has 13 residues. The CDR3 region is CAISQGGSETQYF. The CDR3 nucleotides read TGTGCCATCAGCCAGGGGGGTTCAGAGACCCAGTACTTC.

J is TRBJ2-7 and V is TRBV28, with unresolved D. Trimming took 8 bases from V and 2 from J, leaving 10 bases between them. This CDR3 has 12 amino acids. Germline V gene data show CDR1 as MDHEN and CDR2 as SYDVKM. CDR3 sequence reads: CASGQVTYEQYF. DNA of the CDR3: TGTGCCAGCGGTCAGGTCACCTACGAGCAGTACTTC.

In regard to this clone: The sample holds other DNA sequences that translate to the same CDR3. The gene calls are TRBV27 and TRBJ1-3; no definite D call. This CDR3 spans 14 amino acids. Germline V gives CDR1 MNHEY, CDR2 SMNVEV (reference sequence). Trimming pared 0 bases from V and 1 base from J, leaving 4 bases between. The CDR3 spells CASSLSVSGNTIYF. The CDR3 DNA follows: TGTGCCAGCAGTTTATCAGTGTCTGGAAACACCATATATTTT.

The chain employs TRBV6-1 and TRBJ2-3; D ambiguous. The V gene lost 2 bases and the J gene lost 2 bases, with 14 bases spanning the gap. This CDR3 is built from 16 residues. Germline loops: CDR1 MNHNS, CDR2 SASEGT. The CDR3 DNA reads as TGTGCCAGCAGTGAAACGGACCCACAACTCACAGATACGCAGTATTTT. Amino acids: CASSETDPQLTDTQYF.

CDR3 DNA sequence: TGTGCCTGGAGTACATTAGGGGGGAGCACAGATACGCAGTATTTT. Protein: CAWSTLGGSTDTQYF. The chain recombines TRBV30 with TRBJ2-3; D tentatively fits TRBD1 or TRBD2 (6 bases each). V was clipped by 2 bases and J by 0 bases, with 12 bases between them. Germline V gene lookup returns CDR1 GTSNPN and CDR2 SVGIG (reference sequence). The CDR3 has 15 residues.

This clone has just one count. The chain couples TRBV6-2 or TRBV6-3 to TRBJ2-7, with 7 nucleotides matching TRBD2. Germline lookup yields CDR1 MNHEY and CDR2 SVGEGT. The CDR3 sequence is 14 residues long. V lost 4 bases, J lost 4 bases, and 7 bases stayed unmatched. The CDR3 nucleotides read TGTGCCAGCAGTTTGTCAGGCGGGAGTTACGAGCAGTACTTC. Its protein is CASSLSGGSYEQYF.

As to this clone: Germline and junction disagree at one end, which may indicate a read error. This sequence joins TRBV4-1 and TRBJ1-4; D not resolved. The germline CDR1 and CDR2 sequences are MGHRA and YSYEKL. This CDR3 contains 17 residues. The CDR3 DNA reads as TGCGCCAGCAGTCAAGGATGGGCTTGGGGAACTAATGAAAAACTGTTTTTT. Translating gives CASSQGWAWGTNEKLFF.

The chain joins TRBV5-1 to TRBJ1-1; 7 bases line up with TRBD1. CDR3 length: 13 amino acids. J lost 1 base, V lost 5 bases, and 2 bases had no gene match. Germline loops: CDR1 SGHRS, CDR2 YFSETQ. The CDR3 protein is CASRTGRNTEAFF. Written as DNA, the CDR3 is TGCGCCAGCAGGACAGGGAGGAACACTGAAGCTTTCTTT.

This clone was detected only a few times. The chain employs TRBV7-9 and TRBJ2-1; 7 nucleotides align to TRBD2. The CDR3 loop spans 13 amino acids. After removal of 7 bases from V and 2 bases from J, the junction contained 2 bases not matched to a gene. Germline CDR1 reads SEHNR; CDR2 reads FQNEAQ (reference sequence). The CDR3 DNA follows: TGTGCCAGCACTAGCGGAACCTACAATGAGCAGTTCTTC. Its translation: CASTSGTYNEQFF.

The chain is built from TRBV9 and TRBJ1-6; 7 bases agree with TRBD1. Germline loops: CDR1 SGDLS, CDR2 YYNGEE. The CDR3 sequence is 18 residues long. J lost 0 bases, V lost 3 bases, and 9 bases had no gene match. Written as DNA, the CDR3 is TGTGCCAGCAGCGCCAGACAGGGAGATGACTCCTATAATTCACCCCTCCACTTT. This sequence encodes CASSARQGDDSYNSPLHF.

This sequence joins TRBV6-5 and TRBJ2-7; possibly TRBD1 for D (6 bases). V was pared by 7 bases and J by 2 bases, with 12 bases between. The CDR3 has 13 residues. CDR1 and CDR2 from the germline V gene are MNHEY and SVGAGI. Here the CDR3 reads CASTKQGTYEQYF. The CDR3 region has the DNA TGTGCCAGCACGAAACAGGGAACCTACGAGCAGTACTTC.

The rearrangement links TRBV11-3 to TRBJ2-2; D may be TRBD2 (5 bases). CDR3 size: 17 residues. Germline V gene lookup returns CDR1 SGHNT and CDR2 YENEEA. V lost 5 bases and J 5 bases, leaving 21 bases between the germline ends. The CDR3 sequence: CASSRRPSGYGTGELFF. The CDR3 region has the DNA TGTGCCAGCAGCCGAAGACCTTCGGGGTATGGTACCGGGGAGCTGTTTTTT.

The V gene is TRBV5-1, the J gene TRBJ1-6; D unclear. The germline V gene encodes CDR1 SGHRS and CDR2 YFSETQ. The CDR3 is 15 residues long. Trimming left V 0 bases short and J 5 bases short, with 9 bases between. CDR3 protein: CASSLATGNNSPLHF. CDR3 nucleotides: TGCGCCAGCAGCTTGGCCACCGGGAATAATTCACCCCTCCACTTT.